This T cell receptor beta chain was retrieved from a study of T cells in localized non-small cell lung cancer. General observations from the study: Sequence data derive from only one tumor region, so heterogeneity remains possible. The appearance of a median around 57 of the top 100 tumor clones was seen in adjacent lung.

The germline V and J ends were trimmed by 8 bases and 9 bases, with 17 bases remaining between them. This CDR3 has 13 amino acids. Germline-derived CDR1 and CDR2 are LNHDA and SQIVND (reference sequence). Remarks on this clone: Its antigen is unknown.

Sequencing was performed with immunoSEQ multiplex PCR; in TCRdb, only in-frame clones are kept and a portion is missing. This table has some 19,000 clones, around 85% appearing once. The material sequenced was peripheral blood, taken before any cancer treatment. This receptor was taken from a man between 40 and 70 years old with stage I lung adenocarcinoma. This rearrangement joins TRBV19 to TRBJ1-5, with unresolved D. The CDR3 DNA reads TGTGCCAGTCAAACGCGAGAATTTCCGCCCCAGCATTTT. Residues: CASQTREFPPQHF.